One sample yielded the 10 T cell receptor beta chains listed below, sequenced in a study of T cells in Graves' hyperthyroidism and ophthalmopathy. It was RNA transcripts that yielded the amplified TCR beta CDR3 regions. When the TCR CDR3 underwent first-round RT-PCR, the HTBI primer set was used. A single record per CDR3 protein comes from TCRdb applying MiXCR to the multiplex PCR reads. Here the sample spans 700,000 or so distinct CDR3 sequences, about 16% being singletons. The sample comprised blood. These receptors were collected from a man in his late teens or twenties with Graves' hyperthyroidism.

This clonotype was seen more than once but under ten times. The V call is TRBV15, the J call TRBJ1-1; D is perhaps TRBD1 (5 bases). The CDR3 totals 15 residues. Germline V gives CDR1 LNHNV, CDR2 YYDKDF (reference sequence). Between the trimmed V and J ends, which lost 2 bases and 0 bases, there was a span of 10 bases. The CDR3 loop is CATSRNPQVNTEAFF. The DNA for the CDR3 is TGTGCCACCAGCAGAAACCCACAGGTGAACACTGAAGCTTTCTTT.

This clonotype was observed at least ten times. The J gene is TRBJ1-5, the V gene TRBV27; possible D gene TRBD1, 5 bases. Trimming stripped 6 bases from V and 0 bases from J, with 12 bases between. Germline V gives CDR1 MNHEY, CDR2 SMNVEV (reference sequence). The CDR3 sequence is 15 residues long. Written as DNA, the CDR3 is TGTGCCAGCAGCCTTAGACAGAATAGCAATCAGCCCCAGCATTTT. Translation: CASSLRQNSNQPQHF.

This clonotype was detected ten times or more. V and J are TRBV7-3 and TRBJ2-3; the match to TRBD2 covers 14 bases. The CDR3 spans 16 residues. Unmatched junction bases numbered 5, after V lost 5 bases and J lost 4 bases. Germline loops: CDR1 SGHTA, CDR2 FQGTGA. The CDR3 region has the DNA TGTGCCAGCAGCCCGGGGACTAGCGGGAGCGCAGATACGCAGTATTTT. Translating it yields CASSPGTSGSADTQYF.

This clonotype has ten or more counts. CDR3 DNA sequence: TGTGCCAGCAAGGGCTCCTATAATTCACCCCTCCACTTT. Protein product: CASKGSYNSPLHF. The chain couples TRBV2 to TRBJ1-6; D unresolved. V was pared by 7 bases and J by 0 bases, with 4 bases between. The V gene's germline CDR1 is SNHLY and CDR2 FYNNEI. The CDR3 runs 13 residues.

A word on this clonotype: At one end, the junction sequence differs from germline, possibly due to a read error. J is TRBJ1-1 and V is TRBV12-3 or TRBV12-4; D remains unclear. The CDR3 is 10 amino acids. DNA for the CDR3: TGTGCCAACAGTTTAGCCGAAGCTTTCTTT. This gives the protein CANSLAEAFF.

CDR3 coding DNA: TGTGCCACAAGTAGGGCGGAGCCTGGGGGGACCCAGTACTTC. This gives the protein CATSRAEPGGTQYF. The chain recombines TRBV7-2 with TRBJ2-5, with D tentatively TRBD1 or TRBD2 (5 bases each). Germline lookup yields CDR1 SGHTA and CDR2 FQGNSA. V shed 10 bases and J shed 7 bases, with 22 bases lying between them. CDR3 size: 14 residues.

This clonotype appeared many times. V usage is TRBV7-2 and J usage is TRBJ2-5, with TRBD2 matching 7 bases. The CDR3 runs to 15 residues. CDR1 and CDR2 (germline): SGHTA, FQGNSA. J gave up 5 bases and V 0 bases, and 6 bases lay outside the gene matches. The CDR3 loop reads CASSLAGRGRETQYF. The CDR3 DNA reads TGTGCCAGCAGCTTAGCGGGGAGGGGCCGGGAGACCCAGTACTTC.

This clonotype came up many times. CDR3 region: CASSLMDYPRNEQFF. CDR3 bases: TGTGCCAGCAGCTTAATGGACTACCCGCGGAATGAGCAGTTCTTC. The chain is built from TRBV7-9 and TRBJ2-1; a possible D gene is TRBD2 (6 bases). The V end lost 2 bases, the J end lost 7 bases, and 15 bases lay between the germline ends. Germline V lookup: CDR1 SEHNR, CDR2 FQNEAQ (reference sequence). This CDR3 region has 15 residues.

The table lists this clonotype with many counts. The V call is TRBV12-3 or TRBV12-4, the J call TRBJ1-1; no definite D call. The CDR3 consists of 11 residues. Trimming stripped 3 bases from V and 11 bases from J, with 10 bases between. CDR3 DNA: TGTGCCAGCAGTTTTCAAGGTGTGGCTTTCTTT. Protein sequence: CASSFQGVAFF.

At least ten counts were recorded for this clonotype. The chain uses TRBV12-3 or TRBV12-4 and TRBJ2-3; no firm D call. V lost 3 bases, J lost 2 bases, and 9 bases lay in between. The CDR3 has 14 residues. This CDR3 is CASSLVPPTDTQYF. For the CDR3, the DNA is TGTGCCAGCAGTTTGGTGCCCCCCACAGATACGCAGTATTTT.